This T cell receptor (delta chain) derives from a study of gamma-delta T cells after stem cell transplantation. TCRdb reanalysed the RT-PCR reads via CATT. The sample lists approximately 690 delta-chain clones; about 30% were seen once. This CDR3 comprises 19 residues. CDR1 GEAIGNYY and CDR2 EKD come from the germline V gene. Trimming removed 0 bases at V and 0 bases at J, with 14 bases between. This sequence was found in a human donor. It is not recorded whose cells these are; they may come from a transplant donor. This table probably holds off-target reads from a library built for another chain. The chain links TRDV2 to TRDJ3; no clear D. What was sequenced was gamma-delta T cells. DNA of the CDR3: TGTGCCTGTGACACCGCGGGACCCACGAGCTCCTGGGACACCCGACAGATGTTTTTC. Encoded protein: CACDTAGPTSSWDTRQMFF.